This T cell receptor beta chain stems from a study of persistence of HIV-infected CD4 T cells. Overall study results and limits: Antigen-responding cells were enriched for degenerate expanded CDR3beta sequences. Rare CMV-responding cells carrying HIV-1 proviruses were not analyzed separately for TCR. Within sorted populations, more oligoclonal TCRs accompanied more oligoclonal proviruses.

In this sample, this clone is medium-sized (0.01 to 0.1%). The antigen is not known. The immunoSEQ assay was version 4, run in survey mode. Measured with immunoSEQ multiplex PCR; TCRdb has only the in-frame clones, and not every one. The sample lists 25,000 to 35,000 clones; approximately 78% were seen once. This CDR3 spans 16 amino acids. Between the trimmed V and J ends, which lost 2 bases and 3 bases, there was a span of 13 bases. Germline CDR1 reads KGHDR; CDR2 reads SFDVKD. Lysates of CMV-infected fibroblasts at approximately 10 ug/mL stimulated these cells. Sorted nonresponding memory CD4+ T cells were CD40L-negative, CD69-negative, CD45RO-high. Donors had CD4+ T cell counts above 400 cells/uL and were CMV-seropositive.

This sequence originates from an adult woman with HIV who was CMV-seropositive. This chain uses TRBV24-1 with TRBJ1-3, with D possibly being TRBD1 (6 bases). This specimen consisted of CD4+ T cells sorted from PBMCs after approximately 18-hour stimulation, obtained from a patient who received antiretroviral therapy. The CDR3 DNA is TGTGCCACCAGTGATTCTTCCAGGGGCGGTGGAAACACCATATATTTT. Protein: CATSDSSRGGGNTIYF.